This TCR beta chain was retrieved from a study of T cell responses to AZD1222 COVID-19 vaccine. CDR1 and CDR2 (germline): SGHTA, FQGNSA. The CDR3 has 15 residues. Losses at the gene ends were 1 base for V and 1 base for J; bases not matched to a gene: 1. Sequencing used immunoSEQ multiplex PCR; TCRdb keeps in-frame clones, though not all of them. In the table there are about 120,000 clones, 81% of which are singletons. The gene calls are TRBV7-2 and TRBJ2-5; TRBD2 matches 9 bases. This TCR came from an adult in good health. Specimen: peripheral blood, collected on day 0 of AZD1222 vaccination. This chain's CDR3 is CASSLVAGAQETQYF. The CDR3, as DNA: TGTGCCAGCAGCTTAGTAGCGGGGGCCCAAGAGACCCAGTACTTC.